These 27 T cell receptor beta chains were sequenced from one sample in a study of early T cells in non-severe SARS-CoV-2 infection. One entry per CDR3 protein, called by TCRdb with MiXCR from the 5' RACE reads. The table records roughly 46,000 distinct CDR3 sequences, approximately 5.9% of them present only once. This specimen was whole blood, taken at baseline. These receptors came from an adult who was a healthcare worker with PCR-confirmed SARS-CoV-2 infection or an uninfected control (not recorded which).

This clonotype was found many times. V usage is TRBV24-1 and J usage is TRBJ2-5; 10 bases are shared with TRBD2. With V trimmed by 2 bases and J by 0 bases, 8 bases remained unmatched. This CDR3 is 18 amino acids long. CDR1 and CDR2 from the germline V gene are KGHDR and SFDVKD. In nucleotides, the CDR3 is TGTGCCACCAGTGATTCACCGGGACTAGCGTCGTACCAAGAGACCCAGTACTTC. Translated, it gives CATSDSPGLASYQETQYF.

In its sample, this clonotype was seen many times. The rearrangement uses TRBV20-1 and TRBJ2-3, with TRBD1 matching over 10 bases. The CDR3 is 15 residues long. From germline, CDR1 is DFQATT and CDR2 SNEGSKA (reference sequence). Losses at the gene ends were 3 bases for V and 3 bases for J; bases not matched to a gene: 6. The CDR3 sequence: CSASSPGQGTDTQYF. The CDR3 DNA follows: TGCAGTGCTAGTTCCCCGGGACAGGGGACAGATACGCAGTATTTT.

There are many counts of this clonotype. The genes are TRBV12-3 or TRBV12-4 and TRBJ1-6, with 10 bases matching TRBD1. The CDR3 covers 15 residues. V lost 7 bases to trimming and J lost 10 bases; unmatched junction nucleotides: 10. The CDR3 sequence: CASTEDRGTRSPLHF. CDR3 bases: TGTGCCAGCACCGAGGACAGGGGGACGCGCTCACCCCTCCACTTT.

This clonotype was counted at least ten times. The V and J genes are TRBV6-6 and TRBJ2-7; no reliable D call. The CDR3 has 14 amino acids. CDR1 MNHNY and CDR2 SVGAGI come from the germline V gene (reference sequence). V dropped 7 bases and J dropped 0 bases, with 13 bases sitting between them. The CDR3 DNA reads as TGTGCCAGCAACAAGGACGGAGACTCCTACGAGCAGTACTTC. Its translation is CASNKDGDSYEQYF.

By share, this clonotype counts as medium-sized. The V call is TRBV24-1, the J call TRBJ2-2; 8 bases are a match to TRBD2. The germline gives CDR1 KGHDR, CDR2 SFDVKD. Losses at the gene ends were 4 bases for V and 5 bases for J; bases not matched to a gene: 8. The CDR3 contains 16 residues. The CDR3 here is CATSDRTGGETGELFF. CDR3 DNA sequence: TGTGCCACCAGTGACCGAACGGGAGGGGAAACCGGGGAGCTGTTTTTT.

The chain joins TRBV11-2 to TRBJ2-3; tentatively, D is TRBD1 (6 bases). There are 15 residues in the CDR3. V was clipped by 5 bases and J by 2 bases, with 14 bases between them. Germline V gene sequence: CDR1 SGHAT, CDR2 FQNNGV. CDR3 nucleotide sequence: TGTGCCAGCAGCGATATGGACAGACCCACAGATACGCAGTATTTT. Residues: CASSDMDRPTDTQYF. Complete variable domain (other parts from reference TRBV11-2 and TRBJ2-3): EAGVAQSPRYKIIEKRQSVAFWCNPISGHATLYWYQQILGQGPKLLIQFQNNGVVDDSQLPKDRFSAERLKGVDSTLKIQPAKLEDSAVYLCASSDMDRPTDTQYFGPGTRLTVL.

This clonotype was detected ten times or more. The V and J genes are TRBV20-1 and TRBJ2-7, with 9 bases that match TRBD1. The V gene's germline CDR1 is DFQATT and CDR2 SNEGSKA (reference sequence). V shed 6 bases and J 2 bases; nucleotides not matched to a gene: 20. CDR3 length equals 18 residues. Here the CDR3 DNA reads TGCAGTGCCCGGACAGGGGAGACCGGGAGTGCCTTCACCTACGAGCAGTACTTC. This translates into CSARTGETGSAFTYEQYF.

This chain connects TRBV4-2 to TRBJ2-1; D is unresolved. CDR1 and CDR2 (germline): LGHNA, YNFKEQ. CDR3 size: 13 residues. Trimming cost V 0 bases and J 3 bases, with 3 bases left between them. CDR3 sequence (DNA): TGTGCCAGCAGCCAAGACTACTACAATGAGCAGTTCTTC. Amino acids: CASSQDYYNEQFF.

This clonotype was recorded many times. The V call is TRBV2, the J call TRBJ1-5; the match to TRBD1 covers 8 bases. The germline gives CDR1 SNHLY, CDR2 FYNNEI. The CDR3 runs to 14 residues. J lost 3 bases, V lost 7 bases, and 5 bases had no gene match. The CDR3 DNA is TGTGCCAGCAAATGGACAGGGATCAATCAGCCCCAGCATTTT. This sequence encodes CASKWTGINQPQHF.

The chain is built from TRBV11-2 and TRBJ2-7; no clear D gene. Deletions cut 5 bases from V and 6 bases from J, with 20 bases between. Germline CDR1 SGHAT, CDR2 FQNNGV. This CDR3 is 15 amino acids long. The CDR3 DNA follows: TGTGCCAGCAGCCCGAGACGGACCCTGGTCCCCGAGCAGTACTTC. Amino acids: CASSPRRTLVPEQYF.

This clonotype was counted at least ten times. This sequence joins TRBV6-1 and TRBJ1-2; 7 bases are a match to TRBD1. The CDR3 covers 12 residues. Germline assignment: CDR1 MNHNS and CDR2 SASEGT. V shed 6 bases, J shed 4 bases, and the junction held 2 bases outside the gene matches. CDR3 coding DNA: TGTGCCAGCAGCCGGACAGGCTATGGCTACACCTTC. Translating it yields CASSRTGYGYTF.

There are many counts of this clonotype. The rearrangement links TRBV7-9 to TRBJ2-7; the D gene could be TRBD1 or TRBD2 (6 bases each). With 5 bases removed from V and 7 bases from J, the gap between germline ends came to 18 bases. The CDR3 is 14 residues long. The V gene's germline CDR1 is SEHNR and CDR2 FQNEAQ (reference sequence). In nucleotides, the CDR3 is TGTGCCAGCAGCGGCGGGACACGCCTCTGGGAGCAGTACTTC. As protein: CASSGGTRLWEQYF.

Ten or more counts support this clonotype. This chain connects TRBV15 to TRBJ2-1; possibly TRBD2 for D (5 bases). Trimming shortened V by 0 bases and J by 10 bases, and 10 bases separated the two germline ends. Germline CDR1 LNHNV, CDR2 YYDKDF (reference sequence). CDR3 length equals 13 residues. The CDR3 region is CATSRDPRGEQFF. The CDR3 nucleotides are TGTGCCACCAGCAGAGATCCACGAGGGGAGCAGTTCTTC.

There are many counts of this clonotype. The V call is TRBV5-1, the J call TRBJ1-1; D uncertain. The germline CDR1 and CDR2 sequences are SGHRS and YFSETQ. The CDR3 runs 13 residues. Trimming took off 5 bases at V and 3 bases at J, with 11 bases between the two ends. CDR3 nucleotide sequence: TGCGCCAGCAGTTCCCAGCTTGACACTGAAGCTTTCTTT. Protein sequence: CASSSQLDTEAFF.

This clonotype was detected many times. CDR3 protein: CASSVGDSDYEQYF. The DNA for the CDR3 is TGTGCCAGCAGCGTGGGGGACTCCGACTACGAGCAGTACTTC. The gene calls are TRBV9 and TRBJ2-7, with D perhaps TRBD2 (6 bases). This CDR3 region has 14 residues. Germline CDR1 is SGDLS and CDR2 is YYNGEE. V was cut by 2 bases and J by 3 bases, with 12 bases left in between. Full variable domain (missing parts from reference TRBV9 and TRBJ2-7): DSGVTQTPKHLITATGQRVTLRCSPRSGDLSVYWYQQSLDQGLQFLIQYYNGEERAKGNILERFSAQQFPDLHSELNLSSLELGDSALYFCASSVGDSDYEQYFGPGTRLTVT.

This clonotype was detected many times. The chain is built from TRBV28 and TRBJ2-7; D remains ambiguous. This CDR3 region has 16 residues. Trimming removed 3 bases from V and 3 bases from J, with 18 bases in between. Per the germline V gene, CDR1 is MDHEN and CDR2 is SYDVKM. The CDR3 reads CASSFSVRAGLYEQYF. The CDR3 nucleotides are TGTGCCAGCAGTTTCTCGGTCCGGGCTGGGCTCTACGAGCAGTACTTC.

This clonotype was counted at least ten times. CDR3 DNA sequence: TGCAGTGCTAGATTTGGGGCGCTGGACTCGGGCTCCTATAATTCACCCCTCCACTTT. Translation gives CSARFGALDSGSYNSPLHF. The rearrangement links TRBV20-1 to TRBJ1-6; tentative D call: TRBD1 (5 bases). The CDR3 has 19 amino acids. The germline V and J ends were trimmed by 2 bases and 0 bases, with 20 bases remaining between them. Germline CDR1 DFQATT, CDR2 SNEGSKA (reference sequence).

This clonotype was seen a handful of times. The V gene is TRBV9, the J gene TRBJ1-5; possibly TRBD1 for D (6 bases). In germline, CDR1 is SGDLS, CDR2 YYNGEE. V was shortened by 3 bases and J by 2 bases, with 12 bases between the two germline ends. The CDR3 has 15 amino acids. The CDR3 DNA reads as TGTGCCAGCAGCGCTACAGGGATGGGCAATCAGCCCCAGCATTTT. Encoded protein: CASSATGMGNQPQHF.

This clonotype was found a few times. The chain combines TRBV11-2 with TRBJ2-2; D is unresolved. V was shortened by 3 bases and J by 4 bases, with 15 bases between the two germline ends. This CDR3 spans 16 amino acids. In germline, CDR1 is SGHAT, CDR2 FQNNGV. The CDR3 nucleotides read TGTGCCAGCAGCTTTTACATAGTCCCGGGCACCGGGGAGCTGTTTTTT. Protein: CASSFYIVPGTGELFF.

This clonotype was counted at least ten times. The rearrangement joins TRBV6-4 to TRBJ2-1, with 12 positions matching TRBD2. Germline V CDR1 and CDR2: MRHNA, SNTAGT. The CDR3 has 15 residues. Losses at the gene ends were 0 bases for V and 6 bases for J; bases not matched to a gene: 0. CDR3 bases: TGTGCCAGCAGTGACTCACTAGCGGGAGGCAATGAGCAGTTCTTC. Its translation: CASSDSLAGGNEQFF.

This clonotype was seen a few times. The chain couples TRBV29-1 to TRBJ2-5; D could derive from TRBD1 or TRBD2 (6 bases each). Germline loops: CDR1 SQVTM, CDR2 ANQGSEA. The germline V and J ends were trimmed by 7 bases and 5 bases, with 14 bases remaining between them. This CDR3 comprises 12 residues. The chain's CDR3 is CSEEQGRETQYF. CDR3 sequence (DNA): TGCAGCGAGGAGCAGGGGAGGGAGACCCAGTACTTC.

This clonotype was detected many times. The V gene is TRBV7-2, the J gene TRBJ2-1; D possibly corresponds to TRBD2 (6 bases). The germline gives CDR1 SGHTA, CDR2 FQGNSA. The CDR3 has 13 residues. Between the trimmed V and J ends, which lost 8 bases and 2 bases, there was a span of 10 bases. The CDR3, as DNA: TGTGCCAGCGGGACTGCTGCCTACAATGAGCAGTTCTTC. Translating it yields CASGTAAYNEQFF.

This clonotype has ten or more counts. V and J are TRBV29-1 and TRBJ2-1, with 8 bases matching TRBD2. This CDR3 has 14 residues. J lost 3 bases, V lost 8 bases, and 9 bases had no gene match. Looked up from germline, CDR1 is SQVTM and CDR2 is ANQGSEA. As DNA, the CDR3 is TGCAGCATCGCCACTAGCGGTGACTACAATGAGCAGTTCTTC. Protein product: CSIATSGDYNEQFF.

This clonotype was counted a few times. The chain uses TRBV7-2 and TRBJ1-6, with D perhaps TRBD1 (5 bases). Germline V gene sequence: CDR1 SGHTA, CDR2 FQGNSA. Trimming pared 1 base from V and 10 bases from J, leaving 14 bases between. The CDR3 runs 15 residues. The CDR3: CASSLGGTGVSPLHF. CDR3 DNA sequence: TGTGCCAGCAGCTTAGGAGGTACAGGTGTATCACCCCTCCACTTT.

This clonotype was observed at least ten times. This rearrangement joins TRBV20-1 to TRBJ2-1, with D uncertain. CDR3 size: 13 residues. CDR1 DFQATT and CDR2 SNEGSKA come from the germline V gene (reference sequence). V dropped 7 bases and J dropped 0 bases, with 10 bases sitting between them. As DNA, the CDR3 is TGCAGTGTACCACCCCCCTCCTACAATGAGCAGTTCTTC. This gives the protein CSVPPPSYNEQFF.

With respect to this clonotype: Because it lacks the conserved phenylalanine or tryptophan at the end, this CDR3 is likely a read error. The rearrangement uses TRBV3-1 and TRBJ2-5; no firm D call. Trimming left V 3 bases short and J 6 bases short, with 11 bases between. The CDR3 is 13 residues long. In germline, CDR1 is LGHDT, CDR2 YNNKEL (reference sequence). The CDR3 reads CASSQYPVQTQYS. DNA for the CDR3: TGTGCCAGCAGCCAGTATCCCGTCCAGACCCAGTACTCC.

This clonotype was seen more than once but under ten times. This chain links TRBV29-1 with TRBJ2-1; D remains ambiguous. The germline gives CDR1 SQVTM, CDR2 ANQGSEA. V was pared by 6 bases and J by 6 bases, with 15 bases between. This CDR3 spans 13 amino acids. The CDR3: CSVPETQVNEQFF. As DNA, the CDR3 is TGCAGCGTCCCGGAGACGCAGGTCAATGAGCAGTTCTTC.